Sequencing of this T cell receptor beta chain was carried out in a study of CD8 T cells in Susac syndrome (dated by TCRdb to the late 2010s). About the investigation overall: The study used repertoire sequencing to test whether antigen drove CD8+ T cell activation and differentiation in Susac syndrome. Clonality of the CD8+ T cell repertoire was compared between roughly eleven healthy donors, about 14 Susac syndrome patients and some 15 multiple sclerosis patients.

As for this clonotype: What this receptor recognizes is not known. No much larger clone exists at a distance of one base, and base qualities are not known.

Results and caveats for the whole study, not just this receptor: The study acknowledged that relatively few individuals were included in the TCR sequencing and HLA analysis.

RNA was extracted using the RNeasy kit, and roughly 0.5 to 1 microgram was reverse transcribed with random hexamers. The immunoSEQ multiplex PCR assay, covering 54 Vbeta and 13 Jbeta segments, was used to amplify TCR beta CDR3 regions. To correct PCR amplification bias, a synthetic template baseline was used for both primer optimization and computational correction. The published analysis was carried out like this. Reads were assigned to V, D and J genes according to IMGT and analyzed in immunoSEQ Analyzer, with only productive sequences retained. Clonality was calculated as one minus the Shannon entropy normalized by log2 of the number of productive unique sequences. For each patient and control, public and private clones were evaluated within the 100 most prevalent clones. Clones were defined as Susac-specific when absent from the healthy and MS cohorts, from approximately 1,100 published viral clones and from other ImmuneACCESS disease sequences. The public reads were reanalyzed by TCRdb: fastp trimming at Q25, MiXCR alignment, in-frame beta chains only. Rows merge per CDR3 protein into single entries with the most common DNA and genes. The V and J calls shown here were made by TCRdb, not taken from the authors' results. This sample lists some 450,000 distinct CDR3 sequences; 85% to 90% were detected once. The ten largest clones represent approximately 0.12% of the sample.

The CDR3, cysteine through phenylalanine, is 15 amino acids long. Only the CDR3 portion is preserved as DNA: 45 bases, with reading frame beginning at the first base. Based on the germline V gene (reference sequence), the CDR1 and CDR2 sequences are LNHDA and SQIVND. Germline trimming amounts to 7 bases on V and 2 bases on J, with 10 as the count of junction bases outside the gene matches. High-throughput TCR beta sequencing profiled peripheral blood CD8+ and CD4+ T cells from healthy donors, Susac syndrome patients and multiple sclerosis patients. The multiple sclerosis controls were treatment-naive patients who had stable or active relapsing-remitting disease and met the revised McDonald criteria. CD8+ TEMRA cells were enriched by FACS, while bulk CD8+ and CD4+ T cells were purified by magnetic negative isolation. Blood was drawn into EDTA tubes, processed within 24 hours, and PBMCs were isolated by density gradient centrifugation. PBMCs destined for TCR sequencing were cryopreserved in liquid nitrogen and later thawed in a 37 °C water bath. The sorted or isolated CD4+, CD8+ and CD8+ TEMRA cells reached a purity of at least 90%.

The sequence derives from a human donor with multiple sclerosis. The material sequenced was CD8+ T cells from PBMCs. The rearrangement combines TRBV19 with TRBJ2-5; TRBD1 fits 7 bases in the junction. The DNA sequence is given as TGTGCCAGTACCGGGGCAGGGGGTCTACAAGAGACCCAGTACTTC. Its amino acids are CASTGAGGLQETQYF.